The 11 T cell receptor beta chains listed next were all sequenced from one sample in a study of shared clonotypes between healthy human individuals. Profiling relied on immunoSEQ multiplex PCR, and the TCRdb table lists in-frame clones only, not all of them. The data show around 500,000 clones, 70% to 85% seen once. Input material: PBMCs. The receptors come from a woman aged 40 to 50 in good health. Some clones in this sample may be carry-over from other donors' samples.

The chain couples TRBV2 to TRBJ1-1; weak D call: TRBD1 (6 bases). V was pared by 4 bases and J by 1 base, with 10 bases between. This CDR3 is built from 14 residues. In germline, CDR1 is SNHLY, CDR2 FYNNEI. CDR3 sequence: CASSATGGNTEAFF. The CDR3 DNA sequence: TGTGCCAGCAGTGCGACAGGTGGGAACACTGAAGCTTTCTTT.

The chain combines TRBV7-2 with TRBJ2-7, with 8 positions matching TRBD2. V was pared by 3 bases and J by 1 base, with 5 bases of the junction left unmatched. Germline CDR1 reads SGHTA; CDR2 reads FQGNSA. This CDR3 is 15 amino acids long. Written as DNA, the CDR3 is TGTGCCAGCAGCTTCCCAGCGGGAGAATCCTACGAGCAGTACTTC. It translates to CASSFPAGESYEQYF.

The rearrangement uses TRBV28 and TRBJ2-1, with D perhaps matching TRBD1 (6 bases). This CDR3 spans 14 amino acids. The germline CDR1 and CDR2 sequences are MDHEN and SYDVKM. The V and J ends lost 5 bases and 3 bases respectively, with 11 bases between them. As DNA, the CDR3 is TGTGCCAGCAGTGGACAGAGAGTCTACAATGAGCAGTTCTTC. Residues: CASSGQRVYNEQFF.

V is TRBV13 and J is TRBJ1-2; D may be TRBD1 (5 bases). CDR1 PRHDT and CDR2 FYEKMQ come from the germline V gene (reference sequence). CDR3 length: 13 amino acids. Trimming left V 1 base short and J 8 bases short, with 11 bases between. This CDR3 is CASSLEGRAGYTF. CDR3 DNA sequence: TGTGCCAGCAGCTTAGAGGGCAGGGCGGGCTACACCTTC.

The CDR3 loop reads CASSKYLRTEYEQYF. The CDR3, as DNA: TGCGCCAGCAGCAAATATCTCAGGACAGAATACGAGCAGTACTTC. The chain is built from TRBV5-1 and TRBJ2-7; D perhaps matches TRBD1 (6 bases). V lost 4 bases, J lost 4 bases, and 18 bases lay in between. The CDR3 is 15 residues long. Germline lookup yields CDR1 SGHRS and CDR2 YFSETQ.

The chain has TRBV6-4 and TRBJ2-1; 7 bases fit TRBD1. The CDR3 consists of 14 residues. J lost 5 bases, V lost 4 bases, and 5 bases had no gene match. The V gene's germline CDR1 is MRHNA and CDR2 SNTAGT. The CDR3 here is CASSGQGDHNEQFF. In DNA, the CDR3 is TGTGCCAGCAGTGGCCAGGGGGACCACAATGAGCAGTTCTTC.

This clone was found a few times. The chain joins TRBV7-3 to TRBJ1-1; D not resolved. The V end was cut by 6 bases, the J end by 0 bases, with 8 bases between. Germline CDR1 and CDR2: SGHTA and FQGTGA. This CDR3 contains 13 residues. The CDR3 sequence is CASRLQVNTEAFF. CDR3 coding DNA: TGTGCCAGCAGATTACAAGTGAACACTGAAGCTTTCTTT.

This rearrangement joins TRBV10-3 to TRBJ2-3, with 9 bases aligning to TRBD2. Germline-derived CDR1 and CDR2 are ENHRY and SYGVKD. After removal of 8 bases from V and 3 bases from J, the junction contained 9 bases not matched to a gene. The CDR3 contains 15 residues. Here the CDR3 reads CAISGLAGMTDTQYF. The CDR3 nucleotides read TGTGCCATCTCGGGGCTAGCGGGAATGACAGATACGCAGTATTTT.

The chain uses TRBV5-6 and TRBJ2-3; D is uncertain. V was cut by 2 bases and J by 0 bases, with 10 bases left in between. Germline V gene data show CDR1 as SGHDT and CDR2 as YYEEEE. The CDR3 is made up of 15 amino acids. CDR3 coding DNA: TGTGCCAGCAGCTTACGGGCGACTAGCACAGATACGCAGTATTTT. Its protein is CASSLRATSTDTQYF.

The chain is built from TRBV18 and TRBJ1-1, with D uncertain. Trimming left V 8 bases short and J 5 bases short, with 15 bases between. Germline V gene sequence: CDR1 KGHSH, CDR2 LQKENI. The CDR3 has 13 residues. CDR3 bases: TGTGCCAGCGTCCCGGGCTTGGGTACTGAAGCTTTCTTT. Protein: CASVPGLGTEAFF. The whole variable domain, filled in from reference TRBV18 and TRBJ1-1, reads NAGVMQNPRHLVRRRGQEARLRCSPMKGHSHVYWYRQLPEEGLKFMVYLQKENIIDESGMPKERFSAEFPKEGPSILRIQQVVRGDSAAYFCASVPGLGTEAFFGQGTRLTVV.

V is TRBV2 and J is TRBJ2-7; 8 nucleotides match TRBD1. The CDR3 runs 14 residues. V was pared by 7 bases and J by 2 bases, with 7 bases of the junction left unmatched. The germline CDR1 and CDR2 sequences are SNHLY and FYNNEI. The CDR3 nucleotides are TGTGCCAGCAATCAGGACAGGGACACCTACGAGCAGTACTTC. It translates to CASNQDRDTYEQYF.